This T cell receptor beta chain was profiled in a study of cytomegalovirus exposure and HLA in healthy donors. Study results and limitations: Accurate HLA-A and HLA-B prediction from TCR beta sequences was reported for most subjects.

In the case of this clone: Antigen specificity is unknown.

This PCR relied on a set of 60 Vbeta primers and 13 Jbeta primers. Assay used: immunoSEQ multiplex PCR; TCRdb lists only in-frame clones, some missing. This sample carries some 130,000 clones, 76% of them seen once, and the ten largest clones take around 3.1%. Germline trimming cut 5 bases from V and 1 base from J; bases unmatched to any gene: 11. This CDR3 is 16 amino acids long. Germline V gives CDR1 GTSNPN, CDR2 SVGIG (reference sequence). The sample taken for sequencing was PBMCs. The rearrangement uses TRBV30 and TRBJ1-5; 7 bases are shared with TRBD1. The origin of this receptor is a man aged 35-49 years in good health and CMV-seronegative. The CDR3, as DNA: TGTGCCTGGGGGAACAAGGGACAGTCGAGCAATCAGCCCCAGCATTTT. Protein sequence: CAWGNKGQSSNQPQHF.